Listed below are T cell receptor beta chains from one sample, sequenced in a study of cytomegalovirus exposure and HLA in healthy donors. Clones were sequenced by immunoSEQ multiplex PCR, and TCRdb holds only the in-frame ones, with some missing. The table has fewer than 200,000 clones, approximately 81% seen once. The sequenced sample was PBMCs. These receptors came from a man aged 18 to 29 in good health and CMV-seropositive. The CDR3 runs from the conserved cysteine through the conserved F or W. A D gene is named only where the DNA matches it firmly. Size tells how often a clone was seen (once, few, many) or the class of an expanded clone, and some rows leave it out.

v_call	j_call	clone_size	d_call	cdr3_nt	cdr3_aa
TRBV7-9	TRBJ2-1	once	.	TGTGCCAGCAGCTTAGACGTTAGCGGCAATGAGCAGTTCTTC	CASSLDVSGNEQFF
TRBV30	TRBJ2-5	.	.	TGTGCCTGGACTAGTCAAGAGACCCAGTACTTC	CAWTSQETQYF
TRBV5-1	TRBJ2-5	.	.	TGCGCCAGCAGCTTGGCCGGGACTGTTGAAGAGACCCAGTACTTC	CASSLAGTVEETQYF
TRBV6-1	TRBJ2-2	.	.	TGTGCCAGCAGTGAAGGCAGGCCAGGGGAGCTGTTTTTT	CASSEGRPGELFF
TRBV4-2	TRBJ2-7	.	TRBD2	TGTGCCAGCAGCCAAGTCAGACTAGCGCTCTCCTACGAGCAGTACTTC	CASSQVRLALSYEQYF
TRBV2	TRBJ1-1	.	.	TGTGCCAGCAGTGAATATTCCACTGAAGCTTTCTTT	CASSEYSTEAFF
TRBV30	TRBJ1-1	.	TRBD1	TGTGCCTGGCCCGAAGGGACAGGGGGATGGACTGAAGCTTTCTTT	CAWPEGTGGWTEAFF
TRBV7-9	TRBJ1-2	.	.	TGTGCCAGCAACCCTCGGCAGGTTCGCTATGGCTACACCTTC	CASNPRQVRYGYTF
TRBV21-1	TRBJ2-1	.	.	TGTGCCAGCAGTCTACCGGGACTAGCGGTATACAATGAGCAGTTCTTC	CASSLPGLAVYNEQFF
TRBV4-2	TRBJ2-7	.	.	TGTGCCAGCAGCACAGGTCACTCTAGCTCCTACGAGCAGTACTTC	CASSTGHSSSYEQYF
TRBV4-1	TRBJ2-6	.	TRBD2	TGCGCCAGCAGCCTCCCCACTAGCGGGGTCTCCCCTGGGGCCAACGTCCTGACTTTC	CASSLPTSGVSPGANVLTF
TRBV6-5	TRBJ2-7	.	TRBD1	TGTGCCAGCAGTTACTCGGGACAGATTTACGAGCAGTACTTC	CASSYSGQIYEQYF
TRBV19	TRBJ1-5	.	.	TGTGCCAGTAGTATGTTATCGTATTCTATGGGGCTCGAACCCAATCAGCCCCAGCATTTT	CASSMLSYSMGLEPNQPQHF
TRBV13	TRBJ1-2	.	TRBD1	TGTGCCAGCAGCTTAGAGGGGACAGGGGGCGGATTGTATGAAGGCTACACCTTC	CASSLEGTGGGLYEGYTF
TRBV7-9	TRBJ2-2	.	.	TGTGCCAGCAGCTTGGGGGAGGATTACGGGGAGCTGTTTTTT	CASSLGEDYGELFF
TRBV27	TRBJ2-5	.	.	TGTGCCAGCAGTCTATTCCCGTTGGAGACCCAGTACTTC	CASSLFPLETQYF
TRBV4-1	TRBJ1-1	few	TRBD1	TGCGCCAGCAGCCAGGCGACAGGGCTAAACACTGAAGCTTTCTTT	CASSQATGLNTEAFF
TRBV9	TRBJ2-3	.	TRBD1	TGTGCCAGCAGCGTAGGGGTGACAGGGGAGACAGATACGCAGTATTTT	CASSVGVTGETDTQYF
TRBV2	TRBJ2-5	.	TRBD1	TGTGCCAGCAGTTCCGGACAGGGGATGCTTTTTCGAGAGACCCAGTACTTC	CASSSGQGMLFRETQYF
TRBV13	TRBJ1-4	.	.	TGTGCCAGCGCCTTAAGGGGTATCGGCACTAATGAAAAACTGTTTTTT	CASALRGIGTNEKLFF
TRBV7-9	TRBJ2-7	.	TRBD2	TGTGCCAGCAGCCCTAGCGGGAGGTCCTACGAGCAGTACTTC	CASSPSGRSYEQYF
TRBV29-1	TRBJ1-4	.	.	TGCAGCGTTTTTGACACCGCAACTAATGAAAAACTGTTTTTT	CSVFDTATNEKLFF
TRBV9	TRBJ2-5	few	.	TGTGCCAGCAGCGTAGAGGGGAACCAAGAGACCCAGTACTTC	CASSVEGNQETQYF
TRBV6-5	TRBJ2-7	.	TRBD2	TGTGCCAGCAGTTCCCTCGCGGGGGGCTCTCGCGAGCAGTACTTC	CASSSLAGGSREQYF
TRBV18	TRBJ1-2	.	TRBD1	TGTGCCAGCTCGCGCGGGACAGGGGAAGGCTACACCTTC	CASSRGTGEGYTF
TRBV6-5	TRBJ1-1	many	TRBD1	TGTGCCAGCAGGGGACAGGGGGCGATGACTGAAGCTTTCTTT	CASRGQGAMTEAFF
TRBV7-8	TRBJ1-3	.	TRBD1	TGTGCCAGCAGCTTTTCACAGGGGGCTGGAAACACCATATATTTT	CASSFSQGAGNTIYF